This passage covers 6 T cell receptor beta chains from one sample sequenced in a study of OX40 agonist ivuxolimab in advanced cancers. Sequencing used immunoSEQ multiplex PCR; TCRdb keeps in-frame clones, though not all of them. Of more than 9,000 clones in the sample, over 70% were seen once. The sample consisted of CD4+ or CD8+ T cells sorted from blood, taken in a trial of the OX40 agonist ivuxolimab. The source of these receptors is an adult with an advanced solid tumor such as melanoma, head and neck, liver or kidney cancer.

The V gene is TRBV9, the J gene TRBJ2-3; possibly TRBD1 or TRBD2 for D (5 bases each). Germline V lookup: CDR1 SGDLS, CDR2 YYNGEE. The CDR3 sequence is 16 residues long. V was shortened by 1 base and J by 4 bases, with 16 bases between the two germline ends. The CDR3 DNA reads as TGTGCCAGCAGCGTAAAAGTCGGGGCTGAGGCAGATACGCAGTATTTT. This codes for CASSVKVGAEADTQYF.

V and J are TRBV15 and TRBJ2-3; no clear D. There are 15 residues in the CDR3. Per germline, CDR1 LNHNV and CDR2 YYDKDF (reference sequence). The V and J ends lost 0 bases and 0 bases respectively, with 7 bases between them. The CDR3 DNA is TGTGCCACCAGCAGAGAAGGTTCTAGCACAGATACGCAGTATTTT. Its protein product is CATSREGSSTDTQYF.

V is TRBV11-2 and J is TRBJ1-1; D remains ambiguous. Trimming pared 10 bases from V and 6 bases from J, leaving 24 bases between. The CDR3 spans 15 residues. Germline CDR1 is SGHAT and CDR2 is FQNNGV. CDR3 nucleotide sequence: TGTGCCACCCGCCGGTCAGGTCAGGAGGGTCCTGAAGCTTTCTTT. It specifies CATRRSGQEGPEAFF.

This clone was detected only once. The chain couples TRBV19 to TRBJ1-1, with D perhaps TRBD1 (5 bases). V dropped 6 bases and J dropped 1 base, with 9 bases sitting between them. CDR1 is LNHDA, CDR2 SQIVND, per germline (reference sequence). This CDR3 comprises 13 residues. CDR3 DNA: TGTGCCAGTAGCTTGGGGGAGAACACTGAAGCTTTCTTT. Translation: CASSLGENTEAFF. Full variable domain (missing parts from reference TRBV19 and TRBJ1-1): DGGITQSPKYLFRKEGQNVTLSCEQNLNHDAMYWYRQDPGQGLRLIYYSQIVNDFQKGDIAEGYSVSREKKESFPLTVTSAQKNPTAFYLCASSLGENTEAFFGQGTRLTVV.

This clone was seen a single time. The V call is TRBV6-5, the J call TRBJ1-4, with D uncertain. This CDR3 is 13 amino acids long. The germline V gene encodes CDR1 MNHEY and CDR2 SVGAGI. Trimming took 6 bases from V and 8 from J, leaving 13 bases between them. The CDR3, as DNA: TGTGCCAGCAGGCCCCGAGTGGGAGAAAAACTGTTTTTT. As protein: CASRPRVGEKLFF.

This chain uses TRBV19 with TRBJ2-5; 12 bases are a match to TRBD2. This CDR3 has 13 amino acids. After removal of 10 bases from V and 3 bases from J, the junction contained 3 bases not matched to a gene. Germline V CDR1 and CDR2: LNHDA, SQIVND (reference sequence). CDR3 loop: CATRLAGEETQYF. Here the CDR3 DNA reads TGTGCCACAAGACTAGCGGGGGAAGAGACCCAGTACTTC.